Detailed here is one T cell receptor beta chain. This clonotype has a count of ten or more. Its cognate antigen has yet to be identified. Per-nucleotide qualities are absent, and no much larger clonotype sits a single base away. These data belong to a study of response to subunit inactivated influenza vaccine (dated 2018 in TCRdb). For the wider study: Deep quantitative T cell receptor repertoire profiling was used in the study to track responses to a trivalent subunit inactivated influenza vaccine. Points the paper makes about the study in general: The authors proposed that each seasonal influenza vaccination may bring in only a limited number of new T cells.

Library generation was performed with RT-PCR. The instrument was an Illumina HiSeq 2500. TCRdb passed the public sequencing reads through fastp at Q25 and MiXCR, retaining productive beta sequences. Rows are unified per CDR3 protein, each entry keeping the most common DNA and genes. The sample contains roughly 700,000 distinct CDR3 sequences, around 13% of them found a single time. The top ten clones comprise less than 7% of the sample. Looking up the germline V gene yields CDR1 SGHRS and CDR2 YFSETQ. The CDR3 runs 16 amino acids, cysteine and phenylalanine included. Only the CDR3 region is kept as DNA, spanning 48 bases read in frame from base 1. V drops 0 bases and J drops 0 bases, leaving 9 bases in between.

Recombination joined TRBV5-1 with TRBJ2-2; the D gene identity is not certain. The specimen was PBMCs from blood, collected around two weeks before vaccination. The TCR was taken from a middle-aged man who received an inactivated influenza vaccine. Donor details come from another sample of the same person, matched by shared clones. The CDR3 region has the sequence CASSLGGVPNTGELFF. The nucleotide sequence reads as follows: TGCGCCAGCAGCTTGGGTGGGGTTCCGAACACCGGGGAGCTGTTTTTT.